The present T cell receptor (beta chain) was sequenced within a study of control samples from healthy donors and cancer patients. V gave up 1 base and J gave up 4 bases, with 15 bases separating them. CDR3 length equals 16 residues. Germline lookup yields CDR1 LNHDA and CDR2 SQIVND (reference sequence). Produced via immunoSEQ multiplex PCR; TCRdb's table is partial and in-frame only. The data show approximately 89,000 clones, approximately 87% seen once. The origin of this receptor is a woman aged 40 to 49 in good health. The rearrangement links TRBV19 to TRBJ2-3, with D tentatively TRBD1 or TRBD2 (7 bases each). The specimen was blood. The CDR3 DNA sequence: TGTGCCAGTAGTATAGGGGGAGGGGGCTCAGCAGATACGCAGTATTTT. Its translation: CASSIGGGGSADTQYF.